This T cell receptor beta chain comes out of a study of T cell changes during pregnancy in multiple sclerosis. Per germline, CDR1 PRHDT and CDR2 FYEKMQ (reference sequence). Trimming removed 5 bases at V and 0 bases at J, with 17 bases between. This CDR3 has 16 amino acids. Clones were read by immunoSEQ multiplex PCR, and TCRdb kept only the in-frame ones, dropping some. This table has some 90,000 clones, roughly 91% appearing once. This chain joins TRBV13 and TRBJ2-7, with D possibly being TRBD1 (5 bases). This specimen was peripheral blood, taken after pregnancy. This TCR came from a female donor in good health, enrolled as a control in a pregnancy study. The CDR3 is CASSDPNGAVSYEQYF. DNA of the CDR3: TGTGCCAGCAGCGACCCTAATGGGGCAGTCTCCTACGAGCAGTACTTC.